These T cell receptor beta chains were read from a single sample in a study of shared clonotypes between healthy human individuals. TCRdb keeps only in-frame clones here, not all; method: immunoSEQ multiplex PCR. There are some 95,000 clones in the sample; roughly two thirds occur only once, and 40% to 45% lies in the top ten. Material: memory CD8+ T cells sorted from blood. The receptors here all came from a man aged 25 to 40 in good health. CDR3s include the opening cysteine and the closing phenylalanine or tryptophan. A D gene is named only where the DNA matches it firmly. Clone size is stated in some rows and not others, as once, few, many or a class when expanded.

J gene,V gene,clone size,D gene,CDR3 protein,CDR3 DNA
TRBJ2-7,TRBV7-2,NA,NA,CASSFWYPDDEQYF,TGTGCCAGCAGCTTTTGGTACCCTGACGACGAGCAGTACTTC
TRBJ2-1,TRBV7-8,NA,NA,CASSSGPSPHNEQFF,TGTGCCAGCAGCTCGGGACCGAGCCCACACAATGAGCAGTTCTTC
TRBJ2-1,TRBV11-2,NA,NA,CASSLVRDEQFF,TGTGCCAGCAGCTTAGTTCGGGATGAGCAGTTCTTC
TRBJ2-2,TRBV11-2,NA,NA,CASSLEPVLSGELFF,TGTGCCAGCAGCTTAGAGCCAGTTCTTTCCGGGGAGCTGTTTTTT
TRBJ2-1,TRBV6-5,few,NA,CASTPGGSYNEQFF,TGTGCCAGCACTCCTGGGGGCTCCTACAATGAGCAGTTCTTC
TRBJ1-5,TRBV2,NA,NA,CASSDGTLAAHQPQHF,TGTGCCAGCAGTGATGGGACCTTAGCGGCTCATCAGCCCCAGCATTTT
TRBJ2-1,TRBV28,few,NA,CASSSGPNNEQFF,TGTGCCAGCAGTTCCGGGCCTAACAATGAGCAGTTCTTC
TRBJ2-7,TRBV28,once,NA,CASSGQTYEQYF,TGTGCCAGCAGTGGACAGACCTACGAGCAGTACTTC
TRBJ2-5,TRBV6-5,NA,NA,CASSYSGETQYF,TGTGCCAGCAGTTACTCGGGAGAGACCCAGTACTTC
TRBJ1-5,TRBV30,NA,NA,CAWSAPALGASNQPQHF,TGTGCCTGGAGTGCCCCTGCCCTAGGGGCGAGCAATCAGCCCCAGCATTTT
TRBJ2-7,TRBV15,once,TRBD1,CATSREGGTRQYF,TGTGCCACCAGCAGAGAAGGGGGCACACGGCAGTACTTC
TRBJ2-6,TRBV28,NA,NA,CASSNSDTGANVLTF,TGTGCCAGCAGTAACAGTGACACCGGGGCCAACGTCCTGACTTTC
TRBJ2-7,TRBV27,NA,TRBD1,CASSLGRQGLHEQYF,TGTGCCAGCAGTTTGGGGAGACAGGGGCTCCACGAGCAGTACTTC
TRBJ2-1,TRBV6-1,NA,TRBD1,CASSEEQGVVYNEQFF,TGTGCCAGCAGTGAAGAACAGGGGGTGGTCTACAATGAGCAGTTCTTC
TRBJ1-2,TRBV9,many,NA,CASSVGGDYGYTF,TGTGCCAGCAGCGTTGGGGGCGACTATGGCTACACCTTC
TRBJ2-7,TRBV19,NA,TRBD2,CASSGTNYEQYF,TGTGCCAGTAGCGGGACTAACTACGAGCAGTACTTC
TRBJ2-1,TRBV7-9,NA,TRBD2,CASESGTSGYNEQFF,TGTGCCAGCGAGTCTGGGACTAGCGGGTACAATGAGCAGTTCTTC
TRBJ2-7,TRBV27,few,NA,CASSRGSPLYEQYF,TGTGCCAGCAGTAGGGGGAGTCCCCTGTACGAGCAGTACTTC
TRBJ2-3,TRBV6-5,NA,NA,CASSYADGRATDTQYF,TGTGCCAGCAGTTACGCGGACGGCCGGGCCACAGATACGCAGTATTTT
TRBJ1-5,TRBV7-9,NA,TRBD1,CASSISGQLNQPQHF,TGTGCCAGCAGCATCTCGGGACAGCTCAATCAGCCCCAGCATTTT
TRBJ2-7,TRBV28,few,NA,CASSFSYEQYF,TGTGCCAGCAGTTTCTCGTACGAGCAGTACTTC
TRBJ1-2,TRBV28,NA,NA,CASRKGSYGYTF,TGTGCCAGCAGGAAGGGGAGCTATGGCTACACCTTC
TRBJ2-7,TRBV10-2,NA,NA,CASSESSYEQYF,TGCGCCAGCAGTGAGAGCTCCTACGAGCAGTACTTC
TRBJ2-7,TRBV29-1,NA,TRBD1,CSVVGQGSGEQYF,TGCAGCGTTGTGGGACAGGGGTCAGGGGAGCAGTACTTC
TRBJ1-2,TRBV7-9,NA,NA,CASSWRGRNYGYTF,TGTGCCAGCAGCTGGCGGGGACGTAACTATGGCTACACCTTC
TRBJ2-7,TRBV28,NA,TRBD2,CASSIYSGREAYEQYF,TGTGCCAGCAGTATTTATAGCGGGAGGGAAGCCTACGAGCAGTACTTC
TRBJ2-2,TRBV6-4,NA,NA,CASSSGTAATGELFF,TGTGCCAGCAGTAGCGGGACAGCTGCAACCGGGGAGCTGTTTTTT
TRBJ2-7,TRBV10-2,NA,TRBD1,CAIPGQGAWEQYF,TGCGCCATCCCGGGACAGGGGGCTTGGGAGCAGTACTTC
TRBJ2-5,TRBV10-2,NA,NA,CASSELFRLDQETQYF,TGCGCCAGCAGTGAGTTATTTAGACTCGACCAAGAGACCCAGTACTTC
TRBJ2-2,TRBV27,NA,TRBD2,CASARVAGGPVGELFF,TGTGCCAGCGCCAGAGTAGCGGGAGGGCCCGTCGGGGAGCTGTTTTTT
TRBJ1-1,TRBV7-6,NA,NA,CASSSRNAENTEAFF,TGTGCCAGCAGCTCCCGCAATGCGGAGAACACTGAAGCTTTCTTT
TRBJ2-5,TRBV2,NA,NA,CASRRTVMDTLQETQYF,TGTGCCAGCAGACGGACGGTAATGGACACCCTCCAAGAGACCCAGTACTTC
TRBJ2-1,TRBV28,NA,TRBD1,CASSSVQPGQGRIQLGNEQFF,TGTGCCAGCAGTTCCGTTCAACCGGGACAGGGAAGGATACAATTGGGCAATGAGCAGTTCTTC
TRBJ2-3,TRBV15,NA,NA,CATSKRGGTDTQYF,TGTGCCACCAGCAAAAGGGGAGGCACAGATACGCAGTATTTT
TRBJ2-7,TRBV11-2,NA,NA,CASSLGAWQYF,TGTGCCAGCAGCTTAGGGGCTTGGCAGTACTTC
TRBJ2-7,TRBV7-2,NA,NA,CASSLVGSGVPYEQYF,TGTGCCAGCAGCTTAGTAGGTTCAGGGGTCCCCTACGAGCAGTACTTC
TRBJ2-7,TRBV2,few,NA,CASSGLNYEQYF,TGTGCCAGCAGCGGACTAAACTACGAGCAGTACTTC
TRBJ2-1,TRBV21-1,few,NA,CASSNPLAGRGGDYNEQFF,TGTGCCAGCAGCAACCCCCTAGCGGGGCGAGGAGGGGACTACAATGAGCAGTTCTTC
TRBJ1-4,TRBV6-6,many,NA,CASKDGATQEKLFF,TGTGCCAGCAAGGACGGGGCCACCCAAGAAAAACTGTTTTTT
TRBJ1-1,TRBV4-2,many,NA,CASSQDTPRMNTEAFF,TGTGCCAGCAGCCAAGATACCCCCCGAATGAACACTGAAGCTTTCTTT
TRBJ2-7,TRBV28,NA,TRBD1,CASSFHRDRVTSYEQYF,TGTGCCAGCAGTTTTCATCGGGACAGGGTAACGAGCTACGAGCAGTACTTC
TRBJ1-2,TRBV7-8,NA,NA,CASSSRQTATLNYGYTF,TGTGCCAGCAGCTCCCGACAGACCGCTACGCTGAACTATGGCTACACCTTC
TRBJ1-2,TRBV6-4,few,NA,CASSDESATDGYTF,TGTGCCAGCAGTGACGAATCCGCGACAGATGGCTACACCTTC
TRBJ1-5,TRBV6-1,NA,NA,CASSEFSKDLVGNQPQHF,TGTGCCAGCAGTGAATTTTCTAAGGACTTGGTGGGCAATCAGCCCCAGCATTTT
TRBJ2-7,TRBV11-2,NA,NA,CASSLAQNSYEQYF,TGTGCCAGCAGCTTAGCGCAGAACTCCTACGAGCAGTACTTC
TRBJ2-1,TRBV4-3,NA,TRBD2,CASSQGLAGFANEQFF,TGCGCCAGCAGCCAAGGGCTAGCGGGTTTTGCCAATGAGCAGTTCTTC
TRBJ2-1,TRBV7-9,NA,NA,CASSLEGDEQFF,TGTGCCAGCAGCCTAGAGGGAGATGAGCAGTTCTTC
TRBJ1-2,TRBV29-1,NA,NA,CSVDLGRSYGYTF,TGCAGCGTTGATCTGGGCAGAAGCTATGGCTACACCTTC
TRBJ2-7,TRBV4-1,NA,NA,CASSQAIDSYEQYF,TGCGCCAGCAGCCAAGCGATTGACTCCTACGAGCAGTACTTC
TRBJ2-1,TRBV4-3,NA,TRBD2,CASSPQTSGRAGVNEQFF,TGCGCCAGCAGCCCTCAGACTAGCGGGAGGGCGGGGGTCAATGAGCAGTTCTTC
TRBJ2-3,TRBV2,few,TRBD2,CASSDLLFIAGEGYTQYF,TGTGCCAGCAGTGACCTACTTTTTATAGCGGGAGAGGGATATACGCAGTATTTT
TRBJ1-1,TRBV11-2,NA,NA,CASRAIAGKNTEAFF,TGTGCCAGCAGGGCCATAGCGGGAAAGAACACTGAAGCTTTCTTT
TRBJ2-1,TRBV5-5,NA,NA,CASSLVATGDYPNEQFF,TGTGCCAGCAGCTTGGTAGCGACAGGGGACTACCCCAATGAGCAGTTCTTC
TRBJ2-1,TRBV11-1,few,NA,CASSLQRYNEQFF,TGTGCCAGCAGCTTACAACGGTACAATGAGCAGTTCTTC